This is a list of T cell receptor beta chains from one sample in a study of cytomegalovirus exposure and HLA in healthy donors. Here immunoSEQ multiplex PCR was the method, and the copy in TCRdb shows in-frame clones only, minus some. The sample holds about 130,000 clones, about 74% seen once. Source material: PBMCs. The receptors were sampled from a man in his forties in good health and CMV-seronegative. CDR3s leave out the opening cysteine and the closing phenylalanine or tryptophan.

v_call | cdr3_aa
TRBV6-5 | ASRERTDTGELF
TRBV6-5 | ASRRQGAPTGEQY
TRBV19 | ASSTQQDSNQPQH
TRBV4-1 | ASSFSAGASYEQY
TRBV27 | ASSSGLSRHQPQH
TRBV28 | ASRRVSSYEQY
TRBV15 | ATSTNRGGNQPQH
TRBV19 | ASSIGQAGYT
TRBV6-6 | ASRQEGRDYGYT
TRBV28 | ASSSSPLDEQY
TRBV6-1 | ASRVYEANEQF
TRBV6-1 | ASSEARSGYEQY
TRBV19 | ASRKGATEAF
TRBV21-1 | ASSKVREQY
TRBV30 | AWGRRGMSGYT
TRBV13 | ASSPTGGQETQY
TRBV6-5 | ASREQGATEAF
TRBV29-1 | SVAVRGNEQF
TRBV4-1 | ASSLDRWNEQY
TRBV5-6 | ASSRSAGTSGDTQY
TRBV28 | ASARSYNEQF
TRBV7-9 | ASSHIGVQETQY
TRBV19 | ASSKGQLQETQY
TRBV5-6 | ASSLGTGGPRNQPQH
TRBV19 | ASSRPGENSNQPQH
TRBV18 | ASSRNQRTSEETQY
TRBV7-2 | ASSRASGELNEQF
TRBV5-6 | ASSLVGAATNEKLF
TRBV6-5 | ASLQGYEQY
TRBV5-4 | ASSLRQGSYGYT
TRBV27 | ASSLSRLVAAQETQY
TRBV4-1 | ASSQGGDSPYEQY
TRBV15 | ATSSKGQFAETQY
TRBV5-1 | ASSLGNTGHNYEQY
TRBV21-1 | ASSKFDIDNEQF